The present entry profiles one TCR beta chain with its context. Its antigen is as yet unknown. These data are taken from a study of T-cell reconstitution after alpha-beta-depleted transplantation in children. Broader study findings: Several hundred rapidly expanded clones from non-depleted graft cells reportedly supplied alpha-beta T cells about two months post-transplant. Elevated TCRbeta diversity at day 60 was traced, in some patients, to surviving recipient T cells and thymic progenitors. Among T cells one year after transplant, newly produced cells accounted for most counts and diversity.

This CDR3 is 14 amino acids long. V was shortened by 8 bases and J by 4 bases, with 18 bases between the two germline ends. CDR1 and CDR2 (germline): SNHLY, FYNNEI. The authors prepared the TCRbeta library with unique molecular identifiers. TCRdb reprocessed the PCR reads with MiXCR, giving one entry per CDR3 protein. The sample includes about 240,000 distinct CDR3 sequences, roughly 23% seen only once; the top ten take roughly 2.5%. The sample was PBMCs, taken before TCRalphabeta/CD19-depleted stem cell transplant. This sequence was found in a girl aged 2-9 years with Fanconi anemia, due to receive a stem cell transplant. The V gene is TRBV2, the J gene TRBJ2-7, with no clear D. The CDR3 reads CASRRTVVWYEQYF. The CDR3 DNA sequence: TGTGCCAGCCGACGCACCGTGGTCTGGTACGAGCAGTACTTC. The variable domain in full, with the rest retrieved from reference TRBV2 and TRBJ2-7, is EPEVTQTPSHQVTQMGQEVILRCVPISNHLYFYWYRQILGQKVEFLVSFYNNEISEKSEIFDDQFSVERPDGSNFTLKIRSTKLEDSAMYFCASRRTVVWYEQYFGPGTRLTVT.